The clone carrying this TCR beta chain was seen more than once but under ten times. Some clones are missing from TCRdb's copy, which holds only in-frame ones; the method was immunoSEQ multiplex PCR. The sample lists around 290,000 clones, roughly 90% occurring once. The record originates from a study of blood T cell repertoires in COVID-19. Trimming cost V 10 bases and J 11 bases; bases outside gene matches: 7. The CDR3 is 12 amino acids. Germline values: CDR1 SNHLY, CDR2 FYNNEI. Specimen: PBMCs or T cells enriched from blood (not recorded which). The receptor was derived from a woman in her thirties or forties who had recovered from COVID-19. The chain is built from TRBV2 and TRBJ1-4, with 10 bases aligning to TRBD1. The CDR3 spells CAKGDRGGKLFF. Here the CDR3 DNA reads TGTGCCAAGGGGGACAGGGGCGGTAAACTGTTTTTT.